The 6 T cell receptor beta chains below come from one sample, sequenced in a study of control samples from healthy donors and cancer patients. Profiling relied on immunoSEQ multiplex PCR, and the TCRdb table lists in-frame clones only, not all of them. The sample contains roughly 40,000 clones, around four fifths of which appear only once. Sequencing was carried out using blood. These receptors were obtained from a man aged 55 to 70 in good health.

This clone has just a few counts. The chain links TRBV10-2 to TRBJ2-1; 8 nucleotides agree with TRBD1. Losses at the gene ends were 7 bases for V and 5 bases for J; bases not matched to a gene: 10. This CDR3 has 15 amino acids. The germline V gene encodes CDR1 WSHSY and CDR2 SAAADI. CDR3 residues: CASIPDRGVDNEQFF. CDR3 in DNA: TGCGCCAGCATCCCCGACAGGGGAGTCGACAATGAGCAGTTCTTC.

Here the CDR3 DNA reads TGTGCCAGCAGCCTCAGTGACCGAAACACCGGGGAGCTGTTTTTT. Amino acids: CASSLSDRNTGELFF. The chain links TRBV5-6 to TRBJ2-2; no definite D call. CDR3 length: 15 amino acids. Trimming left V 4 bases short and J 2 bases short, with 12 bases between. Germline values: CDR1 SGHDT, CDR2 YYEEEE.

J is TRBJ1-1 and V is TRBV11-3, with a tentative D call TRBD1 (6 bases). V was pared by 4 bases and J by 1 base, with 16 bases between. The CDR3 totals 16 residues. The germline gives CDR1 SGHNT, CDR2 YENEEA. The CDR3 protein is CASSSVRGSGNTEAFF. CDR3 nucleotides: TGTGCCAGCAGCTCAGTAAGGGGGAGCGGGAACACTGAAGCTTTCTTT.

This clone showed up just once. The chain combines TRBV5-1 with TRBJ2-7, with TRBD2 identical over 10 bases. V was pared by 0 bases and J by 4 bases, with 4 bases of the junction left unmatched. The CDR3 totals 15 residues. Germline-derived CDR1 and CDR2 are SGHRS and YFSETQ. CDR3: CASSLGGSGGYEQYF. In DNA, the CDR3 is TGCGCCAGCAGCTTGGGTGGTAGCGGGGGGTACGAGCAGTACTTC.

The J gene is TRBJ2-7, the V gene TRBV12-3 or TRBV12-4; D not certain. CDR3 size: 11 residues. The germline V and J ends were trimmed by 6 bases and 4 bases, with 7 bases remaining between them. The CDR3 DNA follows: TGTGCCAGCAGGAGATTTTACGAGCAGTACTTC. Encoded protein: CASRRFYEQYF.

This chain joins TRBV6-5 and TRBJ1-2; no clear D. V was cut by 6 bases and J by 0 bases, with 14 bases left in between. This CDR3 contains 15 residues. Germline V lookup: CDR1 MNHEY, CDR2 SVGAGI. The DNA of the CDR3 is TGTGCCAGCAGGGAGGACTTTGGAGCTAACTATGGCTACACCTTC. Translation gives CASREDFGANYGYTF.